This T cell receptor beta chain was documented in a study of cytomegalovirus exposure and HLA in healthy donors. Study at large: Early released data had tens of millions of unique TCRs, all coming from HLA-typed donors.

Study results and limitations: At a 0.05 false discovery rate, a later analysis found 16,951 TCR beta sequences to be associated with HLA alleles. Association of a missense DCLRE1C variant with TCR beta V- and J-gene trimming was reported in a later analysis. On later analysis, the bulk of CMV-associated TCR beta chains appeared to be HLA-restricted.

The CDR3 covers 12 residues. CDR1 and CDR2 (germline): SGHVS, FNYEAQ. The PCR ran on 60 Vbeta and 13 Jbeta primers. Clones were sequenced by immunoSEQ multiplex PCR, and TCRdb holds only the in-frame ones, with some missing. The table includes hundreds of thousands of clones, around nine tenths detected once. In regard to this clone: What it binds is unknown. The junction departs from the called germline gene at one end, perhaps through a read error.

The chain uses TRBV7-6 and TRBJ2-1; TRBD2 matches at 7 bases. The receptor comes from a woman aged 18-29 years in good health and CMV-seronegative. The source material was PBMCs. The CDR3 region has the DNA TGTGCCAGCAGCTTAGCGGGGGGGGGTCCGCTCTTC. Encoded protein: CASSLAGGGPLF.